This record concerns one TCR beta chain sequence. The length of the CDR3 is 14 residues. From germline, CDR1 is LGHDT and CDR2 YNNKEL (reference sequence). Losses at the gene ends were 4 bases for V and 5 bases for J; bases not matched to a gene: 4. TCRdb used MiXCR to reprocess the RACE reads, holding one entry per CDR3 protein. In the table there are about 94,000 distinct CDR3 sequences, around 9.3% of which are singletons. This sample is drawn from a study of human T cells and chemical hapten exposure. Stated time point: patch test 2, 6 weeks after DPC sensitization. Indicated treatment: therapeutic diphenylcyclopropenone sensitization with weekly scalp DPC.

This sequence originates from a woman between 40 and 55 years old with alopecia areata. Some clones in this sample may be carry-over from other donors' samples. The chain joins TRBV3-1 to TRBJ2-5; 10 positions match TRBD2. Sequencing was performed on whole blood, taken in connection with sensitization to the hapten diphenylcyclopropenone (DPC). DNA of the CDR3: TGTGCCAGCAGCCCGGGACTAGCGATCGAGACCCAGTACTTC. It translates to CASSPGLAIETQYF.